The clone carrying this T cell receptor beta chain appeared a few times. Via MiXCR, TCRdb re-called the PCR reads, giving one row per CDR3 protein. The table lists 10,000 to 15,000 distinct CDR3 sequences, 53% of them singletons. The CDR3 spans 14 residues. The J segment lost 3 bases and the V segment lost 8 bases, leaving 4 bases of the junction unmatched. From germline, CDR1 is MNHNS and CDR2 SASEGT. These data belong to a study of CD4 and CD8 cells across lung adenocarcinoma regions. Donors had localized lung adenocarcinoma, a non-small cell lung cancer. The source material was CD8+ T cells from the center of a lung tumor. This clonotype was sampled from a female donor with lung adenocarcinoma. The CD4 and CD8 labels of this study may be unreliable. The rearrangement links TRBV6-1 to TRBJ2-1; 10 bases map to TRBD2. CDR3 DNA: TGTGCCAGCCTCCCTAGCGGGAGCTACAATGAGCAGTTCTTC. This sequence encodes CASLPSGSYNEQFF.